These T cell receptor beta chains were read from a single sample in a study of T cell responses to AZD1222 COVID-19 vaccine. Produced via immunoSEQ multiplex PCR; TCRdb's table is partial and in-frame only. Here the sample spans more than 95,000 clones, about 85% being singletons. The sequenced sample was peripheral blood, obtained on day 0 of AZD1222 vaccination. Receptor source: an adult in good health. Each CDR3 is given with its conserved first and last residue. Fields, in order: V gene, J gene, D gene, clone size, CDR3 protein, CDR3 DNA. A D gene is named only where the DNA matches it firmly. Size is omitted from some rows. Given values are once, few, many or a class for expanded clones.

v_gene: TRBV6-5
j_gene: TRBJ2-7
d_gene: -
abundance: -
CDR3aa: CASSYRENYEQYF
CDR3nt: TGTGCCAGCAGTTACCGGGAGAATTACGAGCAGTACTTC

v_gene: TRBV6-2/TRBV6-3
j_gene: TRBJ1-5
d_gene: TRBD1
abundance: -
CDR3aa: CASSLTGSEGQPQHF
CDR3nt: TGTGCCAGCAGTCTGACAGGGAGTGAAGGCCAGCCCCAGCATTTT

v_gene: TRBV24-1
j_gene: TRBJ1-5
d_gene: -
abundance: -
CDR3aa: CATSDSQGTHQPQHF
CDR3nt: TGTGCCACCAGTGATTCCCAGGGAACTCATCAGCCCCAGCATTTT

v_gene: TRBV6-5
j_gene: TRBJ1-5
d_gene: -
abundance: -
CDR3aa: CASSRNREGQPQHF
CDR3nt: TGTGCCAGCAGCCGAAACAGGGAGGGACAGCCCCAGCATTTT

v_gene: TRBV5-1
j_gene: TRBJ2-7
d_gene: -
abundance: -
CDR3aa: CASSLAVTNYEQYF
CDR3nt: TGCGCCAGCAGCTTGGCCGTCACTAACTACGAGCAGTACTTC

v_gene: TRBV5-6
j_gene: TRBJ1-6
d_gene: TRBD1
abundance: -
CDR3aa: CASSSQQGPLHF
CDR3nt: TGTGCCAGCAGCTCACAACAGGGGCCCCTCCACTTT

v_gene: TRBV5-6
j_gene: TRBJ1-2
d_gene: -
abundance: few
CDR3aa: CASSLARQVGYTF
CDR3nt: TGTGCCAGCAGCTTGGCCCGACAGGTGGGCTACACCTTC

v_gene: TRBV6-4
j_gene: TRBJ2-1
d_gene: -
abundance: -
CDR3aa: CASSEVTTNEQFF
CDR3nt: TGTGCCAGCAGTGAAGTTACCACCAATGAGCAGTTCTTC

v_gene: TRBV13
j_gene: TRBJ2-7
d_gene: TRBD2
abundance: -
CDR3aa: CASNLAGINYEQYF
CDR3nt: TGTGCCAGCAACCTAGCGGGGATTAACTACGAGCAGTACTTC

v_gene: TRBV5-6
j_gene: TRBJ1-2
d_gene: -
abundance: -
CDR3aa: CASTLVGEANYGYTF
CDR3nt: TGTGCCAGCACCCTCGTGGGGGAGGCTAACTATGGCTACACCTTC

v_gene: TRBV7-9
j_gene: TRBJ2-1
d_gene: -
abundance: -
CDR3aa: CASAGQTRPGNEQFF
CDR3nt: TGTGCCAGCGCCGGACAAACACGACCCGGGAATGAGCAGTTCTTC

v_gene: TRBV30
j_gene: TRBJ2-1
d_gene: -
abundance: -
CDR3aa: CALCDYPSYNEQFF
CDR3nt: TGTGCCCTTTGTGACTACCCCTCCTACAATGAGCAGTTCTTC

v_gene: TRBV5-1
j_gene: TRBJ2-2
d_gene: TRBD1
abundance: -
CDR3aa: CASSLRQGVGDLFF
CDR3nt: TGCGCCAGCAGCCTCAGACAGGGGGTGGGCGATCTGTTTTTT

v_gene: TRBV5-5
j_gene: TRBJ1-1
d_gene: TRBD1
abundance: -
CDR3aa: CASSSGTGGFDTEAFF
CDR3nt: TGTGCCAGCAGCTCCGGGACAGGGGGTTTTGACACTGAAGCTTTCTTT

v_gene: TRBV2
j_gene: TRBJ1-5
d_gene: TRBD1
abundance: -
CDR3aa: CASRGGQGVQPQHF
CDR3nt: TGTGCCAGCAGGGGGGGACAGGGAGTTCAGCCCCAGCATTTT

v_gene: TRBV19
j_gene: TRBJ2-1
d_gene: TRBD1
abundance: -
CDR3aa: CASSTHPGQGSGEQFF
CDR3nt: TGTGCCAGTAGTACACATCCGGGACAGGGTTCGGGTGAGCAGTTCTTC